This T cell receptor beta chain was recovered during a study of regulatory T cells in long-lasting Graves disease. Study-level points and caveats: Persistent patients had a count of shared public clonotypes (2,741) that exceeded that of new patients (around 910). Persistent disease preferred TRBV28, TRBJ1-2 and TRBJ2-5; new disease, TRBV20-1 and TRBJ2-1. The TCR repertoire of persistent Graves' patients was less diverse than that of newly diagnosed ones.

Germline V gives CDR1 SGDLS, CDR2 YYNGEE. This CDR3 has 14 amino acids. This clonotype was seen only once. Its antigen remains unknown. The time point is: persistent/refractory GD, antithyroid drugs over 5 years with positive TRAb. Construction of the TCR library relied on RNA isolated from PBMCs. Arm-PCR of CDR3 regions and iRepertoire HTBI primers were the basis on which TCR beta libraries were built. In the authors' workflow: From all samples, identification returned 12 to 15 TRBJ and about 63 TRBV segments. TCRdb re-derived calls from the multiplex PCR reads in MiXCR, one entry per CDR3 protein. These V and J calls are TCRdb output, not the study's own analysis. The repertoire holds roughly 400,000 distinct CDR3 sequences, around 23% seen once, with over 11% in the top ten.

The gene calls are TRBV9 and TRBJ2-5; D might be TRBD2 (6 bases). The J call may not be correct, given that the DNA end is closer to TRBJ2-1. This receptor was taken from a female donor with Graves disease. Sequencing was performed on peripheral blood mononuclear cells (PBMCs), taken when the disease was refractory, from a patient treated with antithyroid drugs. The CDR3 bases are TGTGCCAGCAGCCAACCGGGACTGCACAATGAGCAGTTCTTC. It specifies CASSQPGLHNEQFF.